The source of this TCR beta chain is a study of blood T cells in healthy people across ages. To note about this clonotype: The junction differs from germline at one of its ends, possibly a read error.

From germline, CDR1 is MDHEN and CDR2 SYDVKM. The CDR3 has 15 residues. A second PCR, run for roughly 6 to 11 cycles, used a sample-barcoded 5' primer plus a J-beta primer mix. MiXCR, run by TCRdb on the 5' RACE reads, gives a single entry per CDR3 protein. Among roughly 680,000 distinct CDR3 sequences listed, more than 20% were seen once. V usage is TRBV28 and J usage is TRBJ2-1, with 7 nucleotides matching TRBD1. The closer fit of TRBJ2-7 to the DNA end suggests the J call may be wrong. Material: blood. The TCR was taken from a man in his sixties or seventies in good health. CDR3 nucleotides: TGTTCCAGCAGTTTCCGGGACAGCGACGCTTACGAGCAGTACTTC. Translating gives CSSSFRDSDAYEQYF.